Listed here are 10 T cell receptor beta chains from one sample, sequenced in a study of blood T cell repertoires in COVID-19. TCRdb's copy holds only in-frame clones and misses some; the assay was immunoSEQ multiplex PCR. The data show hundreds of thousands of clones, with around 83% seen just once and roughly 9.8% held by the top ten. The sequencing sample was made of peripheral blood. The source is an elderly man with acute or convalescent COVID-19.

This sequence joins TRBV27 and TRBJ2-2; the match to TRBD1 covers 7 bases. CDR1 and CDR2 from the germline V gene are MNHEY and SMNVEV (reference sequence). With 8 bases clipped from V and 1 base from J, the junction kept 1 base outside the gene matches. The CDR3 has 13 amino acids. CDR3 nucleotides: TGTGCCAGCCGACAGGGGAACACCGGGGAGCTGTTTTTT. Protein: CASRQGNTGELFF.

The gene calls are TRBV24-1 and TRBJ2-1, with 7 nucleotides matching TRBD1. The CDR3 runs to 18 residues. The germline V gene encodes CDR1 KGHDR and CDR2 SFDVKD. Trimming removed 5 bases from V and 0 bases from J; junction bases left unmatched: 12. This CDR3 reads CATSARTGTASSYNEQFF. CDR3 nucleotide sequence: TGTGCCACCAGTGCCCGAACCGGGACAGCGAGCTCCTACAATGAGCAGTTCTTC.

CDR3 loop: CASSIGQRTGANVLTF. The CDR3 DNA reads as TGTGCCAGTAGTATAGGACAGAGGACTGGGGCCAACGTCCTGACTTTC. The chain couples TRBV19 to TRBJ2-6; maybe TRBD1 (5 bases). The CDR3 has 16 amino acids. Germline loops: CDR1 LNHDA, CDR2 SQIVND (reference sequence). The ends were cut back, 1 base at V and 2 bases at J, with 9 bases in the middle.

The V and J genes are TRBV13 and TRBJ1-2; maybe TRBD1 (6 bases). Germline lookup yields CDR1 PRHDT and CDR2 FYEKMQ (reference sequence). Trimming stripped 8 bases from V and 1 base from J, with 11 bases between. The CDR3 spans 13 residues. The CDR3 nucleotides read TGTGCCAGCGGAAGGGGGATTAACTATGGCTACACCTTC. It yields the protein CASGRGINYGYTF.

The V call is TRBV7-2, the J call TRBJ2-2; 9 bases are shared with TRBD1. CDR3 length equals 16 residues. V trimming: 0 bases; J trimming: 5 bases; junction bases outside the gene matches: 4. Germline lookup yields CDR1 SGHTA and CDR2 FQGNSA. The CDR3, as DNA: TGTGCCAGCAGCTTAGCCCCGGGACAGGGAACCGGGGAGCTGTTTTTT. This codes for CASSLAPGQGTGELFF.

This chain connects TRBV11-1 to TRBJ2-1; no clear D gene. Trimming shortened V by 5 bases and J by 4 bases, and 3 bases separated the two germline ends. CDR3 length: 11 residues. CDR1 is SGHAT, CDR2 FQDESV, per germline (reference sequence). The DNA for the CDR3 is TGTGCCAGCAGCCCTTACAATGAGCAGTTCTTC. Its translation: CASSPYNEQFF.

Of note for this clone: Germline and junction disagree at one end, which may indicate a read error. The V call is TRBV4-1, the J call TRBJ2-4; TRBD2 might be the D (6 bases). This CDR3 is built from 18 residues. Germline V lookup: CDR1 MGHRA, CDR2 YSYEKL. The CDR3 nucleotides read TGCACCAGCAGCCCCGGCGGGGCGCGGGGTCTAGCCAAAAACATTCAGTACTTC. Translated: CTSSPGGARGLAKNIQYF.

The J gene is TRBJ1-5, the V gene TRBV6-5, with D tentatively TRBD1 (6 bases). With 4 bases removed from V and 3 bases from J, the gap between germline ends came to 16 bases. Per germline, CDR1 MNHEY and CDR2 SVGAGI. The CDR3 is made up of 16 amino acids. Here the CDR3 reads CASSSYVGAANQPQHF. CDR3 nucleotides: TGTGCCAGCAGTTCCTATGTGGGGGCCGCCAATCAGCCCCAGCATTTT.

The CDR3 region has the DNA TGTGCCAGCAGCCCACGGGACAGATGGTACCAAGAGACCCAGTACTTC. Translating gives CASSPRDRWYQETQYF. The V call is TRBV4-2, the J call TRBJ2-5, with 7 bases identical to TRBD1. This CDR3 has 16 residues. With V trimmed by 4 bases and J by 0 bases, 8 bases remained unmatched. Germline V gives CDR1 LGHNA, CDR2 YNFKEQ.

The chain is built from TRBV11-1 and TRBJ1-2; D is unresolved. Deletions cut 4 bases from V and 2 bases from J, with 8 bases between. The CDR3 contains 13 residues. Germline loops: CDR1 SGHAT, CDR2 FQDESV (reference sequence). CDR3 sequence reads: CASSSPGNYGYTF. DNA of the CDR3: TGTGCCAGCAGCTCCCCAGGAAACTATGGCTACACCTTC.